This is a list of T cell receptor beta chains from one sample in a study of Ad26.COV2.S vaccination and SARS-CoV-2 variants. Clones were read by immunoSEQ multiplex PCR, and TCRdb kept only the in-frame ones, dropping some. The sample has roughly 700,000 clones; 80% to 90% are singletons. Material: peripheral blood, obtained in a trial of Ad26.COV2.S vaccine versus placebo. These receptors originate from a person aged 18-65 years who received the Ad26.COV2.S COVID-19 vaccine or a placebo. CDR3s include the opening cysteine and the closing phenylalanine or tryptophan. D genes are given only for firm matches.

CDR3 protein	CDR3 DNA	D gene	V gene	J gene
CASKGNEQFF	TGCGCCAGCAAGGGCAATGAGCAGTTCTTC	NA	TRBV5-1	TRBJ2-1
CATSRDPGINEQFF	TGTGCCACCAGCAGAGATCCCGGAATCAATGAGCAGTTCTTC	NA	TRBV15	TRBJ2-1
CAISEGLAGGTDTQYF	TGTGCCATCAGTGAGGGGCTAGCGGGGGGTACAGATACGCAGTATTTT	TRBD2	TRBV10-3	TRBJ2-3
CASSEGQGNQETQYF	TGTGCCAGCAGCGAGGGACAGGGCAACCAAGAGACCCAGTACTTC	TRBD1	TRBV7-7	TRBJ2-5
CASSPAGQGIYEQYF	TGTGCCAGCTCACCTGCGGGACAGGGTATCTACGAGCAGTACTTC	TRBD1	TRBV18	TRBJ2-7
CASSSGLAGGNEQFF	TGTGCCAGCAGCTCCGGACTAGCGGGAGGGAATGAGCAGTTCTTC	TRBD2	TRBV7-2	TRBJ2-1
CASSLSSREPGEDEQFF	TGTGCCAGCAGCTTGAGTTCCCGGGAGCCAGGGGAAGATGAGCAGTTCTTC	NA	TRBV5-6	TRBJ2-1
CASSLPSGRLEAFF	TGCGCCAGCAGCTTGCCCAGCGGACGCCTTGAAGCTTTCTTT	NA	TRBV5-1	TRBJ1-1
CASSFSGQGGSEQYF	TGTGCCAGCAGCTTCTCGGGACAGGGCGGTAGCGAGCAGTACTTC	TRBD1	TRBV5-5	TRBJ2-7
CATSRDRGNGNTIYF	TGTGCCACCAGCAGAGACAGGGGTAATGGAAACACCATATATTTT	NA	TRBV15	TRBJ1-3
CAWSSPGLYSNQPQHF	TGTGCCTGGAGTTCTCCGGGACTCTATAGCAATCAGCCCCAGCATTTT	NA	TRBV30	TRBJ1-5
CASSPGQGSYQPQHF	TGTGCCAGCAGCCCCGGACAGGGGTCTTATCAGCCCCAGCATTTT	TRBD1	TRBV7-6	TRBJ1-5
CASSPRLAGSTDTQYF	TGTGCCAGCTCACCACGGCTAGCGGGGAGCACAGATACGCAGTATTTT	TRBD2	TRBV18	TRBJ2-3
CASRGNSPLHF	TGTGCCAGCAGGGGAAATTCACCCCTCCACTTT	NA	TRBV27	TRBJ1-6
CASSQGMGTNYEQYF	TGCGCCAGCAGCCAAGGTATGGGGACAAACTACGAGCAGTACTTC	NA	TRBV4-3	TRBJ2-7
CASSASVGLSYEQYF	TGTGCCAGCAGCGCCTCCGTTGGCCTCTCCTACGAGCAGTACTTC	NA	TRBV3-1/TRBV3-2	TRBJ2-7